A selection of T cell receptor beta chains follows, all from one sample in a study of T cell responses to AZD1222 COVID-19 vaccine. The repertoire was sequenced with immunoSEQ multiplex PCR; TCRdb's copy has only in-frame clones and lacks some. The sample has 70,000 to 95,000 clones, 85% to 90% seen once. The sequencing here drew on peripheral blood, taken 28 days after the second AZD1222 dose. All receptors derive from an adult who received the AZD1222 COVID-19 vaccine. The CDR3 runs from the conserved cysteine through the conserved F or W. D genes are given only for firm matches. The listing skips clone size in some rows; elsewhere it reads once, few, many or a size class.

>13|.|TRBV6-5|TRBJ1-3|.
CASSYEAGNTIYF
TGTGCCAGCAGTTACGAGGCTGGAAACACCATATATTTT
>15|.|TRBV19|TRBJ1-5|TRBD1
CASSMVRGRGQPQHF
TGTGCCAGTAGTATGGTTAGGGGGCGCGGTCAGCCCCAGCATTTT
>15|once|TRBV10-3|TRBJ2-7|TRBD2
CAISPIAGGPYEQYF
TGTGCCATCAGTCCGATAGCGGGTGGGCCCTACGAGCAGTACTTC
>12|.|TRBV6-5|TRBJ1-6|.
CGVRGPGSPLHF
TGTGGAGTGCGGGGCCCGGGTTCACCCCTCCACTTT
>11|.|TRBV20-1|TRBJ2-2|.
CSASRSGELFF
TGCAGTGCCAGTAGGTCCGGGGAGCTGTTTTTT
>16|.|TRBV5-1|TRBJ1-1|TRBD1
CASSWGTVPVGTEAFF
TGCGCCAGCAGCTGGGGGACAGTCCCCGTAGGCACTGAAGCTTTCTTT
>15|.|TRBV5-1|TRBJ2-7|.
CASSPGPRGNYEQYF
TGCGCCAGCAGCCCAGGACCAAGAGGGAACTACGAGCAGTACTTC
>14|.|TRBV9|TRBJ1-3|.
CASSPDSSGNTIYF
TGTGCCAGCAGTCCGGACAGCTCTGGAAACACCATATATTTT
>13|.|TRBV9|TRBJ1-1|TRBD1
CASSVGQGVEAFF
TGTGCCAGCAGCGTGGGACAGGGAGTCGAAGCTTTCTTT
>16|.|TRBV3-1/TRBV3-2|TRBJ2-7|TRBD2
CASSLTPGASGYEQYF
TGTGCCAGCAGCCTTACGCCTGGTGCTAGCGGGTACGAGCAGTACTTC
>15|few|TRBV4-1|TRBJ2-7|.
CASSQDLAPGYEQYF
TGCGCCAGCAGCCAAGATCTAGCTCCGGGCTACGAGCAGTACTTC
>13|.|TRBV19|TRBJ1-2|.
CASREGPTYGYTF
TGTGCCAGTAGAGAAGGACCCACTTATGGCTACACCTTC
>15|.|TRBV7-8|TRBJ2-7|TRBD1
CASSQPGQGPLEQYF
TGTGCCAGCAGCCAACCGGGACAGGGCCCTCTCGAGCAGTACTTC
>14|.|TRBV5-1|TRBJ1-2|TRBD1
CASSGQGANYGYTF
TGCGCCAGCAGCGGACAGGGTGCTAACTATGGCTACACCTTC
>14|.|TRBV6-5|TRBJ2-1|.
CASRAFSSYNEQFF
TGTGCCAGCAGGGCCTTCAGCTCCTACAATGAGCAGTTCTTC
>13|.|TRBV27|TRBJ2-1|.
CASSWSAGNEQFF
TGTGCCAGCAGTTGGTCCGCAGGGAATGAGCAGTTCTTC
>14|.|TRBV7-2|TRBJ1-6|.
CASSLYQGNSPLHF
TGTGCCAGCAGCTTGTATCAGGGGAACTCACCCCTCCACTTT
>17|.|TRBV3-1/TRBV3-2|TRBJ1-6|TRBD1
CASSQIHDRAHNSPLHF
TGTGCCAGCAGCCAAATCCACGACAGGGCGCATAATTCACCCCTCCACTTT
>12|.|TRBV27|TRBJ1-1|TRBD1
CASSSGGTEAFF
TGTGCCAGCAGTTCAGGGGGGACTGAAGCTTTCTTT